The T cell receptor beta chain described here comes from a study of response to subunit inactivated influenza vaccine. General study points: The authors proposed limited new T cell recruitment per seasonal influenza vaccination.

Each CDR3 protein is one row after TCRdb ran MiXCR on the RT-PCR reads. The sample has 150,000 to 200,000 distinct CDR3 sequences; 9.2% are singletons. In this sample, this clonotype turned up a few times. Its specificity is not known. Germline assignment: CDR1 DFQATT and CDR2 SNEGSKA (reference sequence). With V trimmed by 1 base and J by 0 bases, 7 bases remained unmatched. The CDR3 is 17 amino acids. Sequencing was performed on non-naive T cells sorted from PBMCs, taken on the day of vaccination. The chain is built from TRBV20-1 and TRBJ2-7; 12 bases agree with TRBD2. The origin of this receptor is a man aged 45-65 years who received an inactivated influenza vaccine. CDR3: CSARGLLAGGPSYEQYF. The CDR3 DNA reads TGCAGTGCTAGAGGTTTGCTAGCGGGGGGGCCCTCCTACGAGCAGTACTTC.